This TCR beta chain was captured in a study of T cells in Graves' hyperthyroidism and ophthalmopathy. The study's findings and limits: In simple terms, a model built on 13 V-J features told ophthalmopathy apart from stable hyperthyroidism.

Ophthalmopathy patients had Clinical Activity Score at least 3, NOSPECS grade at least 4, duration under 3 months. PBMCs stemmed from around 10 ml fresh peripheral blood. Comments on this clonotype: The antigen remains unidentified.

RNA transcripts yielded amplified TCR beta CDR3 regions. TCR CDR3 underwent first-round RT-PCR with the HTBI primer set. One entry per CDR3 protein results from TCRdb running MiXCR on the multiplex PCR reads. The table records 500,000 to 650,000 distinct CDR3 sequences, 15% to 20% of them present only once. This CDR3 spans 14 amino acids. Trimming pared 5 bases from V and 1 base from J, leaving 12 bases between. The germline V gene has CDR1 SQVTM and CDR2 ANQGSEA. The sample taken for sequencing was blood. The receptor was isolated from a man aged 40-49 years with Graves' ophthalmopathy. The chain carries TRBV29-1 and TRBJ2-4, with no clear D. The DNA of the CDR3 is TGCAGCGTTCCTACAGTGGTGGCCAAAAACATTCAGTACTTC. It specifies CSVPTVVAKNIQYF.